The next 31 T cell receptor beta chains were all read from a single sample in a study of CD8+ T cells in alopecia areata. In each case, RNA was isolated and then reverse transcribed into cDNA as the sequencing template. The method was immunoSEQ multiplex PCR; TCRdb's version includes in-frame clones alone and lacks a portion of them. The sample has 130,000 or so clones, approximately 90% seen once. Sample treatment: oral pan-JAK inhibitor, 5-10 mg twice daily. The source material was CD8+ T cells sorted from blood, sampled at week 4, from a patient treated with tofacitinib. The receptors were gathered from a human donor with alopecia areata.

This clone showed up just a few times. V is TRBV19 and J is TRBJ2-1; the D is unclear. Germline assignment: CDR1 LNHDA and CDR2 SQIVND (reference sequence). V was pared by 3 bases and J by 2 bases, with 5 bases between. The CDR3 spans 13 residues. CDR3 region: CASSMTPYNEQFF. The DNA of the CDR3 is TGTGCCAGTAGTATGACTCCCTACAATGAGCAGTTCTTC.

The chain employs TRBV4-1 and TRBJ2-1; 7 nucleotides agree with TRBD2. This CDR3 has 18 residues. Losses at the gene ends were 0 bases for V and 3 bases for J; bases not matched to a gene: 11. Germline V gene lookup returns CDR1 MGHRA and CDR2 YSYEKL. This CDR3 reads CASSQEWRLAVIYNEQFF. In DNA form, the CDR3 reads TGCGCCAGCAGCCAAGAGTGGAGGCTAGCGGTAATCTACAATGAGCAGTTCTTC.

For this clone: Within the sample, other DNA sequences also encode this same CDR3. The rearrangement links TRBV29-1 to TRBJ2-1, with D uncertain. Looked up from germline, CDR1 is SQVTM and CDR2 is ANQGSEA. V lost 3 bases and J lost 0, with 6 bases in between. The CDR3 spans 13 residues. In DNA form, the CDR3 reads TGCAGCGTTGATGGCAGCTCCTACAATGAGCAGTTCTTC. It specifies CSVDGSSYNEQFF.

This chain links TRBV23-1 with TRBJ2-1, with D perhaps given as TRBD1 or TRBD2 (5 bases each). TRBV23-1 is marked as an open reading frame, function uncertain. CDR3 length: 14 amino acids. The ends were cut back, 5 bases at V and 1 base at J, with 9 bases in the middle. The CDR3 nucleotides read TGCGCCAGCAGTTGGGGGAGTTCCTACAATGAGCAGTTCTTC. It yields the protein CASSWGSSYNEQFF.

The rearrangement uses TRBV10-1 and TRBJ2-3; no clear D gene. Germline lookup yields CDR1 WNHNN and CDR2 SYGVQD (reference sequence). The CDR3 consists of 12 residues. Trimming removed 0 bases from V and 12 bases from J, with 10 bases in between. Written as DNA, the CDR3 is TGCGCCAGCAGTGAGTCGGGGAACAGACAGTATTTT. It encodes CASSESGNRQYF.

A single count supports this clone. The rearrangement uses TRBV6-6 and TRBJ1-5; D is unclear. In germline, CDR1 is MNHNY, CDR2 SVGAGI (reference sequence). The CDR3 extends over 15 amino acids. V was pared by 3 bases and J by 5 bases, with 14 bases between. The CDR3, as DNA: TGTGCCAGCAGTTATTTGGCAGAACAAGATCAGCCCCAGCATTTT. Translated: CASSYLAEQDQPQHF.

This chain uses TRBV5-1 with TRBJ2-6; D might be TRBD1 or TRBD2, each matching 5 bases. The CDR3 is made up of 20 amino acids. Germline V lookup: CDR1 SGHRS, CDR2 YFSETQ. V lost 2 bases and J 0 bases, leaving 21 bases between the germline ends. DNA for the CDR3: TGCGCCAGCAGCTTATGGCCCGCCGGGGCGTATGTCTCTGGGGCCAACGTCCTGACTTTC. It encodes CASSLWPAGAYVSGANVLTF.

The chain combines TRBV18 with TRBJ2-1, with 7 positions matching TRBD1. In germline, CDR1 is KGHSH, CDR2 LQKENI. V lost 4 bases and J lost 4; bases outside the gene matches: 10. There are 16 residues in the CDR3. CDR3 bases: TGTGCCAGCTCACTATCTTCTGGACAGGATTACAATGAGCAGTTCTTC. It specifies CASSLSSGQDYNEQFF.

This chain uses TRBV5-4 with TRBJ1-2; D not certain. The germline V gene has CDR1 SGHNT and CDR2 YYREEE (reference sequence). This CDR3 region has 14 residues. V shed 2 bases and J shed 2 bases, with 10 bases lying between them. The DNA of the CDR3 is TGTGCCAGCAGCTTCGCAGAGACGAACTATGGCTACACCTTC. As protein: CASSFAETNYGYTF.

The V gene is TRBV29-1, the J gene TRBJ2-1, with 8 positions matching TRBD1. The CDR3 runs 14 residues. Germline CDR1 is SQVTM and CDR2 is ANQGSEA. V lost 1 base, J lost 8 bases, and 7 bases stayed unmatched. The CDR3 here is CSVEGQGRNDEQFF. The CDR3, as DNA: TGCAGCGTTGAAGGACAGGGGAGAAACGATGAGCAGTTCTTC.

CDR3 nucleotides: TGTGCCAGCCCCCAGGAAGGACTAGCGTCTGGCGGGGAGCTGTTTTTT. Residues: CASPQEGLASGGELFF. This chain links TRBV2 with TRBJ2-2; TRBD2 matches 9 bases. This CDR3 has 16 amino acids. Germline V CDR1 and CDR2: SNHLY, FYNNEI. The V gene end was trimmed by 8 bases and the J gene end by 7 bases; junction bases not matched to a gene: 14.

The chain couples TRBV23-1 to TRBJ2-7; 8 bases are a match to TRBD2. TRBV23-1 is filed as an ORF, its function uncertain. CDR3 size: 19 residues. Germline trimming cut 1 base from V and 0 bases from J; bases unmatched to any gene: 14. The CDR3 DNA is TGCGCCAGCAGTCAATGGCCCGGAACTGATAGCGGGATCTCCTACGAGCAGTACTTC. Amino acids: CASSQWPGTDSGISYEQYF.

This chain links TRBV30 with TRBJ2-1; TRBD1 aligns across 7 bases. The CDR3 is 12 amino acids. With V trimmed by 1 base and J by 10 bases, 4 bases remained unmatched. The germline V gene encodes CDR1 GTSNPN and CDR2 SVGIG (reference sequence). The CDR3 region has the DNA TGTGCCTGGAGTGAACAGGGGAACGAGCAGTTCTTC. It codes for CAWSEQGNEQFF.

The V call is TRBV13, the J call TRBJ2-1, with 11 positions matching TRBD2. The germline gives CDR1 PRHDT, CDR2 FYEKMQ (reference sequence). The CDR3 loop spans 16 amino acids. V lost 2 bases to trimming and J lost 3 bases; unmatched junction nucleotides: 3. CDR3 bases: TGTGCCAGCAGCTTACTGGGACTAGCGGACTACAATGAGCAGTTCTTC. Translated, it gives CASSLLGLADYNEQFF.

The chain carries TRBV29-1 and TRBJ2-7; D is undetermined. CDR1 SQVTM and CDR2 ANQGSEA come from the germline V gene. V was shortened by 8 bases and J by 3 bases, with 11 bases between the two germline ends. This CDR3 contains 11 residues. This chain's CDR3 is CSTLAHYEQYF. The CDR3 DNA sequence: TGCAGCACGTTGGCGCACTACGAGCAGTACTTC.

The chain has TRBV27 and TRBJ1-1; D gene uncertain. There are 13 residues in the CDR3. CDR1 is MNHEY and CDR2 is SMNVEV in the germline V gene (reference sequence). The V end was cut by 5 bases, the J end by 4 bases, with 11 bases between. CDR3 bases: TGTGCCAGCAGTACCGAGTGGGGCACTGAAGCTTTCTTT. It translates to CASSTEWGTEAFF.

The rearrangement uses TRBV4-1 and TRBJ1-1; possible D gene TRBD1, 5 bases. The length of the CDR3 is 14 residues. Germline V gene data show CDR1 as MGHRA and CDR2 as YSYEKL. V lost 1 base and J 5 bases, leaving 11 bases between the germline ends. CDR3 sequence reads: CASSQVYGGTEAFF. CDR3 bases: TGCGCCAGCAGCCAAGTATATGGGGGAACTGAAGCTTTCTTT.

The chain uses TRBV5-6 and TRBJ2-7, with D possibly TRBD2 on 5 matching bases. This CDR3 comprises 14 residues. V shed 2 bases and J shed 5 bases, with 14 bases lying between them. Germline V gene data show CDR1 as SGHDT and CDR2 as YYEEEE. Here the CDR3 reads CASSFGRGPDEQYF. CDR3 DNA sequence: TGTGCCAGCAGCTTCGGTCGGGGTCCGGACGAGCAGTACTTC.

The rearrangement uses TRBV2 and TRBJ2-5; 10 nucleotides agree with TRBD2. Germline CDR1 and CDR2: SNHLY and FYNNEI. The CDR3 spans 12 residues. The V gene end was trimmed by 10 bases and the J gene end by 5 bases; junction bases not matched to a gene: 4. The CDR3 reads CATLAGAETQYF. The CDR3, as DNA: TGTGCCACTCTAGCGGGAGCGGAGACCCAGTACTTC.

There are a few counts of this clone. This chain links TRBV7-8 with TRBJ2-7, with 11 positions matching TRBD1. Germline CDR1 reads SGHVS; CDR2 reads FQNEAQ. There are 14 residues in the CDR3. With V trimmed by 3 bases and J by 3 bases, 1 base remained unmatched. The DNA of the CDR3 is TGTGCCAGCAGCTTGGGACAGGGGGGCTACGAGCAGTACTTC. Protein: CASSLGQGGYEQYF.

The chain has TRBV29-1 and TRBJ2-3, with D possibly being TRBD2 (6 bases). The germline CDR1 and CDR2 sequences are SQVTM and ANQGSEA. The CDR3 loop spans 16 amino acids. Trimming left V 1 base short and J 2 bases short, with 16 bases between. The CDR3: CSVEGFGTGDTDTQYF. CDR3 bases: TGCAGCGTTGAAGGTTTTGGGACGGGAGACACAGATACGCAGTATTTT.

This rearrangement joins TRBV6-5 to TRBJ1-2; no clear D. Germline V gene lookup returns CDR1 MNHEY and CDR2 SVGAGI. Between the trimmed V and J ends, which lost 5 bases and 5 bases, there was a span of 6 bases. The CDR3 spans 11 residues. The CDR3 here is CASSDSYGYTF. The CDR3 DNA reads TGTGCCAGCAGTGATTCGTATGGCTACACCTTC.

This clone has a single count. The V call is TRBV19, the J call TRBJ2-7; D is uncertain. Per the germline V gene, CDR1 is LNHDA and CDR2 is SQIVND (reference sequence). This CDR3 has 16 amino acids. V dropped 5 bases and J dropped 2 bases, with 19 bases sitting between them. The CDR3 DNA reads TGTGCCAGTAGTGACACGGTACGACCACTGACCTACGAGCAGTACTTC. This translates into CASSDTVRPLTYEQYF.

The V and J genes are TRBV29-1 and TRBJ2-7, with D unresolved. V was trimmed by 7 bases and J by 0 bases, leaving 13 bases between them. Germline V lookup: CDR1 SQVTM, CDR2 ANQGSEA. CDR3 length: 13 amino acids. This CDR3 reads CSAYYHYSYEQYF. The CDR3 DNA reads as TGCAGCGCCTACTATCACTACTCCTACGAGCAGTACTTC.

The chain uses TRBV27 and TRBJ1-2; no firm D call. The CDR3 covers 14 residues. The ends were cut back, 4 bases at V and 2 bases at J, with 11 bases in the middle. Per germline, CDR1 MNHEY and CDR2 SMNVEV (reference sequence). This CDR3 reads CASSSSPSNYGYTF. As DNA, the CDR3 is TGTGCCAGCAGTTCCAGCCCTTCGAACTATGGCTACACCTTC.

V gene TRBV2 combines with J gene TRBJ2-1; perhaps TRBD2 as D (5 bases). The CDR3 loop spans 15 amino acids. V lost 8 bases to trimming and J lost 0 bases, with 14 bases between them. The germline gives CDR1 SNHLY, CDR2 FYNNEI. The CDR3 coding sequence is TGTGCCAGCCCCCACGAGGGTAGCTCCTACAATGAGCAGTTCTTC. Its protein product is CASPHEGSSYNEQFF.

The V gene is TRBV30, the J gene TRBJ2-7; D is unclear. The CDR3 contains 12 residues. Trimming took 0 bases from V and 3 from J, leaving 6 bases between them. Germline V lookup: CDR1 GTSNPN, CDR2 SVGIG (reference sequence). CDR3 in DNA: TGTGCCTGGAGTGTGGGCAACTACGAGCAGTACTTC. Translating it yields CAWSVGNYEQYF. Full variable domain (rest looked up from reference TRBV30 and TRBJ2-7): SQTIHQWPATLVQPVGSPLSLECTVEGTSNPNLYWYRQAAGRGLQLLFYSVGIGQISSEVPQNLSASRPQDRQFILSSKKLLLSDSGFYLCAWSVGNYEQYFGPGTRLTVT.

In nucleotides, the CDR3 is TGTGCCAGCAGTTACTCGGGGACAGGGGGCTGGTACGAGCAGTACTTC. It is translated as CASSYSGTGGWYEQYF. This rearrangement joins TRBV6-5 to TRBJ2-7; TRBD1 agrees at 12 bases. V lost 0 bases to trimming and J lost 4 bases; unmatched junction nucleotides: 4. This CDR3 contains 16 residues. Germline V gene sequence: CDR1 MNHEY, CDR2 SVGAGI.

The rearrangement joins TRBV6-5 to TRBJ1-1; D is unresolved. The CDR3 totals 13 residues. Per germline, CDR1 MNHEY and CDR2 SVGAGI. Trimming left V 3 bases short and J 5 bases short, with 10 bases between. DNA of the CDR3: TGTGCCAGCAGTTATGGGAGGCGGACTGAAGCTTTCTTT. Its protein is CASSYGRRTEAFF.

The rearrangement joins TRBV5-1 to TRBJ2-5; 10 nucleotides match TRBD2. The germline V gene has CDR1 SGHRS and CDR2 YFSETQ. This CDR3 contains 15 residues. The V and J ends lost 0 bases and 5 bases, in that order; junction bases with no gene match: 4. The CDR3 DNA reads TGCGCCAGCAGCTTGGACCTAGCGGGAGATGAGACCCAGTACTTC. Residues: CASSLDLAGDETQYF.

The gene calls are TRBV9 and TRBJ2-7; 7 positions agree with TRBD1. CDR1 SGDLS and CDR2 YYNGEE come from the germline V gene. V was pared by 0 bases and J by 0 bases, with 6 bases of the junction left unmatched. This CDR3 spans 16 amino acids. The CDR3 bases are TGTGCCAGCAGCGTAGGGGGACAGAGTAGCTCCTACGAGCAGTACTTC. Protein: CASSVGGQSSSYEQYF.